Listed below are T cell receptor beta chains from one sample, sequenced in a study of radiotherapy plus CTLA-4 blockade in lung cancer. Clones were sequenced by immunoSEQ multiplex PCR, and TCRdb holds only the in-frame ones, with some missing. The repertoire includes 85,000 to 100,000 clones, about 88% of them detected once, and approximately 15% sits in the top ten. Sequenced here: peripheral blood, sampled from a patient treated with radiotherapy plus ipilimumab. The source of these receptors is a human donor with non-small cell lung cancer that progressed on radiotherapy plus ipilimumab. The CDR3 runs from the conserved cysteine through the conserved F or W. Each record gives: J gene, V gene, clone size, D gene, CDR3 DNA, CDR3 protein. D genes are given only for firm matches. Expanded clones get a size class; other rows say once, few or many, or leave the size out.

J: TRBJ2-2; V: TRBV4-1; size: .; D: TRBD2; DNA: TGCGCCAGCAGCCCCAAACCCCCCGGGCTAGCGGACGGAACCGGGGAGCTGTTTTTT; CDR3: CASSPKPPGLADGTGELFF
J: TRBJ1-6; V: TRBV28; size: .; D: .; DNA: TGTGCCAGCAGTTTAAGCTCTCCTTCACCCCTCCACTTT; CDR3: CASSLSSPSPLHF
J: TRBJ1-2; V: TRBV5-1; size: .; D: TRBD1; DNA: TGCGCCAGCAGCTTCAACCCGACAGGGAATGGCTACACCTTC; CDR3: CASSFNPTGNGYTF
J: TRBJ2-2; V: TRBV6-5; size: once; D: TRBD1; DNA: TGTGCCAGCAGTTACCGACGAACAGGGGGTAGGGAGCTGTTTTTT; CDR3: CASSYRRTGGRELFF
J: TRBJ1-1; V: TRBV5-6; size: few; D: TRBD1; DNA: TGTGCCAGCACCAGGGACAGGGGCAGAGGTGAAGCTTTCTTT; CDR3: CASTRDRGRGEAFF
J: TRBJ2-7; V: TRBV7-9; size: .; D: .; DNA: TGTGCCAGCAGTCGGTCGGGGGTCGGCGAGCAGTACTTC; CDR3: CASSRSGVGEQYF
J: TRBJ2-5; V: TRBV13; size: .; D: TRBD2; DNA: TGTGCCAGCAGCCTAGGAGGACTAGCCCAAGAGACCCAGTACTTC; CDR3: CASSLGGLAQETQYF
J: TRBJ2-5; V: TRBV6-5; size: .; D: .; DNA: TGTGCCAGCAGTTACGCGGGGACCCAGTACTTC; CDR3: CASSYAGTQYF
J: TRBJ2-7; V: TRBV7-8; size: few; D: .; DNA: TGTGCCAGCAGCCTCACCCAGGGGCCTCAGTACTTC; CDR3: CASSLTQGPQYF
J: TRBJ1-1; V: TRBV30; size: .; D: .; DNA: TGTGCCTGGAGGGACAAGGGCGCTATGAACACTGAAGCTTTCTTT; CDR3: CAWRDKGAMNTEAFF
J: TRBJ2-1; V: TRBV5-6; size: .; D: .; DNA: TGTGCCAGCACCTTGGGGGCAGGTGAGCAGTTCTTC; CDR3: CASTLGAGEQFF
J: TRBJ2-3; V: TRBV5-4; size: .; D: .; DNA: TGTGCCAGCAGCTTGGGGGGGCGAGGTGGCACAGATACGCAGTATTTT; CDR3: CASSLGGRGGTDTQYF
J: TRBJ1-6; V: TRBV28; size: .; D: TRBD1; DNA: TGTGCCAGCAGCGACAGACAGGGTTCACCCCTCCACTTT; CDR3: CASSDRQGSPLHF
J: TRBJ1-3; V: TRBV7-2; size: .; D: .; DNA: TGTGCCAGCAGCTTAGGAGGACACGGGCCAGGAAACACCATATATTTT; CDR3: CASSLGGHGPGNTIYF
J: TRBJ2-5; V: TRBV10-3; size: .; D: .; DNA: TGTGCCATCAGTACGACTAGTGAACTAGAGACCCAGTACTTC; CDR3: CAISTTSELETQYF
J: TRBJ1-1; V: TRBV27; size: .; D: .; DNA: TGTGCCAGCAGTCCTGACGGGCGGGGAAACACTGAAGCTTTCTTT; CDR3: CASSPDGRGNTEAFF
J: TRBJ2-7; V: TRBV15; size: .; D: TRBD2; DNA: TGTGCCACCAGCGGCGGCGGGAGGGCCCACGAGCAGTACTTC; CDR3: CATSGGGRAHEQYF
J: TRBJ2-7; V: TRBV2; size: .; D: .; DNA: TGTGCCAGCAGGTGGACCTACGAGCAGTACTTC; CDR3: CASRWTYEQYF
J: TRBJ2-7; V: TRBV4-3; size: .; D: .; DNA: TGCGCCAGCAGCCAAGATCGGGGGTACGAGCAGTACTTC; CDR3: CASSQDRGYEQYF
J: TRBJ2-5; V: TRBV5-6; size: .; D: .; DNA: TGTGCCAGCAGCTCCCTCCGGGGGGCCCTCCAAGAGACCCAGTACTTC; CDR3: CASSSLRGALQETQYF
J: TRBJ2-1; V: TRBV2; size: .; D: TRBD2; DNA: TGTGCCAGCACTACAGGGTGGGGGACTAGCGGGGGATATCATAGCCATGAGCAGTTCTTC; CDR3: CASTTGWGTSGGYHSHEQFF
J: TRBJ1-2; V: TRBV6-6; size: .; D: TRBD1; DNA: TGTGCCAGCAGTTACTCGACAGGGGATGGCTACACCTTC; CDR3: CASSYSTGDGYTF
J: TRBJ2-5; V: TRBV19; size: .; D: TRBD2; DNA: TGTGCCAGTAGTTTGCTAGCGGGAGGACAAGAGACCCAGTACTTC; CDR3: CASSLLAGGQETQYF
J: TRBJ2-3; V: TRBV20-1; size: .; D: .; DNA: TGCAGTGCCGGGCCTACAGATACGCAGTATTTT; CDR3: CSAGPTDTQYF
J: TRBJ2-2; V: TRBV7-9; size: .; D: .; DNA: TGTGCCAGCAGCTTAGGGCAGGGAATGCCCGGGGAGCTGTTTTTT; CDR3: CASSLGQGMPGELFF
J: TRBJ1-3; V: TRBV15; size: .; D: TRBD1; DNA: TGTGCCACCAGCAACCCGGGACAGATGGGAAGGAACACCATATATTTT; CDR3: CATSNPGQMGRNTIYF
J: TRBJ1-4; V: TRBV7-9; size: .; D: .; DNA: TGTGCCAGCAGCTTAGCCGGGGGACCTGAGGAAAAACTGTTTTTT; CDR3: CASSLAGGPEEKLFF
J: TRBJ1-1; V: TRBV5-1; size: .; D: TRBD1; DNA: TGCGCCAGCAGCCCTCAGGGACAGGGAAGGGTGAACACTGAAGCTTTCTTT; CDR3: CASSPQGQGRVNTEAFF